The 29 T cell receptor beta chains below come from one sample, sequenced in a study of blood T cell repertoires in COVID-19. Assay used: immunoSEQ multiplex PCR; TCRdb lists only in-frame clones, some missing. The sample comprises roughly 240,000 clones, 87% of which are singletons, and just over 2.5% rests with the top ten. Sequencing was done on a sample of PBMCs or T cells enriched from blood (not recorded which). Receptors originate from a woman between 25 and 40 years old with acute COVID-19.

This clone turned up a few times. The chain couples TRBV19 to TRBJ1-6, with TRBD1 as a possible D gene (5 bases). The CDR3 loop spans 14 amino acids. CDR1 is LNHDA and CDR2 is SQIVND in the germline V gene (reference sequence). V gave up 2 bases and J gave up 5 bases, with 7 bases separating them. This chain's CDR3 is CASSISRDNSPLHF. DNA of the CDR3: TGTGCCAGTAGTATATCCAGGGATAATTCACCCCTCCACTTT.

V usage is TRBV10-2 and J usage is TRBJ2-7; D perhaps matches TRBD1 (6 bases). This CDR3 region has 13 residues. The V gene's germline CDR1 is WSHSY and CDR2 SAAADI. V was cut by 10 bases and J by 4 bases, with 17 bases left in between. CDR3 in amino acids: CATESGTSYEQYF. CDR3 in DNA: TGCGCCACCGAGTCGGGGACAAGTTACGAGCAGTACTTC.

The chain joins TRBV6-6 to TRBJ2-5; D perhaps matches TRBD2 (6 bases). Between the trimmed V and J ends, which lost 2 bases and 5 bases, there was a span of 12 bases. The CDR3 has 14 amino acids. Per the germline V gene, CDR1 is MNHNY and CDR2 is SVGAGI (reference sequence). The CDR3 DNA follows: TGTGCCAGCAGTTACCCGCACGGGGGTGAGACCCAGTACTTC. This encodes CASSYPHGGETQYF.

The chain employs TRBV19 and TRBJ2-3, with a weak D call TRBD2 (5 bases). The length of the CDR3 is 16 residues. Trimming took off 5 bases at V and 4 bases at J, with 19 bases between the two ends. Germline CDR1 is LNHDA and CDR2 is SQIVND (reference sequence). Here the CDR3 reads CASSQASGGAPDTQYF. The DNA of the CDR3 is TGTGCCAGTAGTCAGGCCTCAGGAGGTGCACCAGATACGCAGTATTTT.

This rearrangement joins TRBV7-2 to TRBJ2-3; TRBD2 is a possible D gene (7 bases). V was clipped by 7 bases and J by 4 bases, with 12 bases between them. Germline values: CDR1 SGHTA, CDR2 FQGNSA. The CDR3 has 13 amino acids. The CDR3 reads CASKGGGPDTQYF. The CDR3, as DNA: TGTGCCAGCAAGGGGGGGGGCCCAGATACGCAGTATTTT.

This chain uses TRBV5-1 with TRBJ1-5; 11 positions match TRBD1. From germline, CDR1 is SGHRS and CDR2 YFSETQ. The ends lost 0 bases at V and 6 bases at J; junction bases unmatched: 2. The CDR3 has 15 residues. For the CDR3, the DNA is TGCGCCAGCAGCTTGGGGACAGGGGGCGGTCAGCCCCAGCATTTT. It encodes CASSLGTGGGQPQHF.

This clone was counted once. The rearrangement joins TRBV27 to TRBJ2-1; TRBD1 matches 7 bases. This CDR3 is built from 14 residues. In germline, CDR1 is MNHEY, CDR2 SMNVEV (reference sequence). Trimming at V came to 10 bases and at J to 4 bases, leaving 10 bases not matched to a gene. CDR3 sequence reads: CATMMGQSYNEQFF. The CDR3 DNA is TGTGCCACCATGATGGGACAGTCGTACAATGAGCAGTTCTTC.

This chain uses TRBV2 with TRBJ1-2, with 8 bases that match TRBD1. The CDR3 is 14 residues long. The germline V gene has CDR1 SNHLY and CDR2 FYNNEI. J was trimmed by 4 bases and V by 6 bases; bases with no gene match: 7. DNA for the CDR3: TGTGCCAGCAGCGGACAGGGCAAAAGCTATGGCTACACCTTC. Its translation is CASSGQGKSYGYTF.

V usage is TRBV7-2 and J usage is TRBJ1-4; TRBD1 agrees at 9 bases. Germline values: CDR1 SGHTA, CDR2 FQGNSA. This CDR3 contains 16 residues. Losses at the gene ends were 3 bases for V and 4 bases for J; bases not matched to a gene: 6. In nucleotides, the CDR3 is TGTGCCAGCAGCTTGGCAAGACAGGGGGGTAATGAAAAACTGTTTTTT. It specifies CASSLARQGGNEKLFF.

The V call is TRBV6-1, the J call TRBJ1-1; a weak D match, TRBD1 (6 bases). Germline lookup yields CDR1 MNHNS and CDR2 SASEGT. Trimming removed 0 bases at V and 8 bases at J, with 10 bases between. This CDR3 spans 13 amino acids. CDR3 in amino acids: CASSEARRGEAFF. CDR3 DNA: TGTGCCAGCAGTGAAGCAAGAAGGGGGGAAGCTTTCTTT.

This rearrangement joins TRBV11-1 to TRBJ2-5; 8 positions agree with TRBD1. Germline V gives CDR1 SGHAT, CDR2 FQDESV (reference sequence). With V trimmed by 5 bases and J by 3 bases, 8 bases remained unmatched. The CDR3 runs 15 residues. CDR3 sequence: CASSLSGQGKETQYF. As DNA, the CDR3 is TGTGCCAGCAGCCTATCCGGACAGGGAAAAGAGACCCAGTACTTC.

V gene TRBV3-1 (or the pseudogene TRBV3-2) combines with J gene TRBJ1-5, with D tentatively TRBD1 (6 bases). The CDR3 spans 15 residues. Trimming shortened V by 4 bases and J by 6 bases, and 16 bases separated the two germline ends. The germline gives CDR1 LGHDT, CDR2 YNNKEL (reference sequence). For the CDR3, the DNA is TGTGCCAGCAGCCTCCGCGGGGGGCGCGGTCAGCCCCAGCATTTT. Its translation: CASSLRGGRGQPQHF.

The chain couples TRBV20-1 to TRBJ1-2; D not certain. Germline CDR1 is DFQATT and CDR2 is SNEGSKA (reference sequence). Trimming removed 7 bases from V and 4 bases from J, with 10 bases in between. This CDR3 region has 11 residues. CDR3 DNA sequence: TGCAGTGTAGGGAGGACCTATGGCTACACCTTC. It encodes CSVGRTYGYTF.

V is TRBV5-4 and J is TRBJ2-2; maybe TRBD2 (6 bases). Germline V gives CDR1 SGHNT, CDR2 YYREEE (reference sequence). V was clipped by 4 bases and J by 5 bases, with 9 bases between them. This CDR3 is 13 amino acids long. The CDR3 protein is CASSRGRTGELFF. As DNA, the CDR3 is TGTGCCAGCAGCCGGGGGAGGACCGGGGAGCTGTTTTTT.

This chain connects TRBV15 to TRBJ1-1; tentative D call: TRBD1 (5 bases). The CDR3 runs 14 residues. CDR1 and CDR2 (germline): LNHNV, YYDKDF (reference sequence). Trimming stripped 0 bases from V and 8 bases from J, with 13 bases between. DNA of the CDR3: TGTGCCACCAGCAGAGATGGAGGGGTAGCAGAAGCTTTCTTT. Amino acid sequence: CATSRDGGVAEAFF.

The CDR3 is CASSAQGVGGYTF. The CDR3 DNA reads TGTGCCAGCAGTGCACAGGGGGTGGGTGGCTACACCTTC. The chain uses TRBV25-1 and TRBJ1-2, with 8 bases aligning to TRBD1. The germline gives CDR1 MGHDK, CDR2 SYGVNS. The CDR3 has 13 amino acids. Trimming at V came to 4 bases and at J to 7 bases, leaving 5 bases not matched to a gene.

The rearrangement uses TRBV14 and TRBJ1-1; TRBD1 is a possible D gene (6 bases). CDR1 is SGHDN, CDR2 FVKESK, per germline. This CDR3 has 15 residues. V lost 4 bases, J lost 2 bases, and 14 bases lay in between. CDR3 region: CASSPFGTSNTEAFF. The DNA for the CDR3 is TGTGCCAGCAGCCCTTTCGGGACATCAAACACTGAAGCTTTCTTT.

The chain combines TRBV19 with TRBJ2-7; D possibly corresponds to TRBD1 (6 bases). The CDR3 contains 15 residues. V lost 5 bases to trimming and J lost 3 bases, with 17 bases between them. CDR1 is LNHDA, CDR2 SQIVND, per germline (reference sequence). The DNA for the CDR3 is TGTGCCAGTAGTCTCTCCTCAGAGGGGGTCTACGAGCAGTACTTC. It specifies CASSLSSEGVYEQYF.

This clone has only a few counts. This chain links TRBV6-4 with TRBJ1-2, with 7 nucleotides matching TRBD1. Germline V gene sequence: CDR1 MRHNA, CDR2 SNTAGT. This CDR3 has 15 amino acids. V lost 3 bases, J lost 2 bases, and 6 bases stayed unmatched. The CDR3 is CASSEAGTENYGYTF. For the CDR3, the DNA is TGTGCCAGCAGTGAGGCCGGGACAGAAAACTATGGCTACACCTTC.

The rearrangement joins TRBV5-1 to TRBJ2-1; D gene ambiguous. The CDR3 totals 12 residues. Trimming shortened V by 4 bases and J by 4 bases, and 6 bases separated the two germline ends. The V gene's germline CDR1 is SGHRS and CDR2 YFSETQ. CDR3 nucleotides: TGCGCCAGCAGCGCGATTTACAATGAGCAGTTCTTC. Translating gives CASSAIYNEQFF.

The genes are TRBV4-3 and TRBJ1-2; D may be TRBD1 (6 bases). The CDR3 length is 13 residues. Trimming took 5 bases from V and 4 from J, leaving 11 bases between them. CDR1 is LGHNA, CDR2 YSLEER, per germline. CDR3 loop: CASSTGTTYGYTF. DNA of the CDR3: TGCGCCAGCAGCACCGGGACAACCTATGGCTACACCTTC.

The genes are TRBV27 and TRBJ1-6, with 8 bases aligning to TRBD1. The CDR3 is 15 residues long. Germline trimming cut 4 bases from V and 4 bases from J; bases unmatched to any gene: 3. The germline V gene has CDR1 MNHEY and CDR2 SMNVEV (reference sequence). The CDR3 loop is CASSYRGTYNSPLHF. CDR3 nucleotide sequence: TGTGCCAGCAGTTACAGGGGGACGTATAATTCACCCCTCCACTTT.

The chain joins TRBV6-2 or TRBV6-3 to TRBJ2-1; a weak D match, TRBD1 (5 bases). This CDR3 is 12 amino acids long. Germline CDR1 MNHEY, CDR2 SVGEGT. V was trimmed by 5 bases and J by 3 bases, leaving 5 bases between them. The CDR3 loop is CASSDSYNEQFF. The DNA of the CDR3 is TGTGCCAGCAGTGACAGCTACAATGAGCAGTTCTTC.

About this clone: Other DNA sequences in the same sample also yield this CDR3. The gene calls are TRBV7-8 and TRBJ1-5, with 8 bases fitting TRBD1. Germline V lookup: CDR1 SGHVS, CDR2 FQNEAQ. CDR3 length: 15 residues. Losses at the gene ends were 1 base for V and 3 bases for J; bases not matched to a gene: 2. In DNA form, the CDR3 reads TGTGCCAGCAGCTTAGGGACAGGGCTCAATCAGCCCCAGCATTTT. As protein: CASSLGTGLNQPQHF.

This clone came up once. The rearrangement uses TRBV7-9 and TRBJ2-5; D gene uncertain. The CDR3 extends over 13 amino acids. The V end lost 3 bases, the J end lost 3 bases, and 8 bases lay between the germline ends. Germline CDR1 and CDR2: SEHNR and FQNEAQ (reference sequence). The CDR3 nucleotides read TGTGCCAGCAGCTTGGTTGCAGAAGAGACCCAGTACTTC. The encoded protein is CASSLVAEETQYF. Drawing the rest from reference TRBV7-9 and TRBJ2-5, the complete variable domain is DTGVSQNPRHKITKRGQNVTFRCDPISEHNRLYWYRQTLGQGPEFLTYFQNEAQLEKSRLLSDRFSAERPKGSFSTLEIQRTEQGDSAMYLCASSLVAEETQYFGPGTRLLVL.

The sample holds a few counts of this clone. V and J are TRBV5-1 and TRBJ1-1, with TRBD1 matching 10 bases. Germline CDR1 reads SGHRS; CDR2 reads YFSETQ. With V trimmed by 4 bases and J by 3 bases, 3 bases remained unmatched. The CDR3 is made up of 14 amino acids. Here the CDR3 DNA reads TGCGCCAGCAGCCTCGACAGGGGGCACACTGAAGCTTTCTTT. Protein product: CASSLDRGHTEAFF.

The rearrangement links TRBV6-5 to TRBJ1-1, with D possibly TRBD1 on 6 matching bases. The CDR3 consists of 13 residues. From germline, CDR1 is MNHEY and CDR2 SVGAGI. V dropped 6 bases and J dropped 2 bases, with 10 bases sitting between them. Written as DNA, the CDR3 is TGTGCCAGCAGGCGACAGGCTAACACTGAAGCTTTCTTT. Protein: CASRRQANTEAFF.

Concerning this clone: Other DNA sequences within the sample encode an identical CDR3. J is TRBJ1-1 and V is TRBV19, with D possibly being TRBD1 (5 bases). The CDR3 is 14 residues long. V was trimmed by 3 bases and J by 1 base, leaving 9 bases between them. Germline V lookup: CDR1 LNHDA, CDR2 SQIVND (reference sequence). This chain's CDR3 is CASSIGQGNTEAFF. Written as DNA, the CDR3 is TGTGCCAGTAGTATTGGGCAGGGGAACACTGAAGCTTTCTTT.

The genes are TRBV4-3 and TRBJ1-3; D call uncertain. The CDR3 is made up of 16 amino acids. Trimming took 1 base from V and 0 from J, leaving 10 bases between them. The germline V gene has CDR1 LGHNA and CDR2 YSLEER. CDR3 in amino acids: CASSQGRVPSGNTIYF. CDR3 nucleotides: TGCGCCAGCAGCCAAGGGAGGGTACCCTCTGGAAACACCATATATTTT.